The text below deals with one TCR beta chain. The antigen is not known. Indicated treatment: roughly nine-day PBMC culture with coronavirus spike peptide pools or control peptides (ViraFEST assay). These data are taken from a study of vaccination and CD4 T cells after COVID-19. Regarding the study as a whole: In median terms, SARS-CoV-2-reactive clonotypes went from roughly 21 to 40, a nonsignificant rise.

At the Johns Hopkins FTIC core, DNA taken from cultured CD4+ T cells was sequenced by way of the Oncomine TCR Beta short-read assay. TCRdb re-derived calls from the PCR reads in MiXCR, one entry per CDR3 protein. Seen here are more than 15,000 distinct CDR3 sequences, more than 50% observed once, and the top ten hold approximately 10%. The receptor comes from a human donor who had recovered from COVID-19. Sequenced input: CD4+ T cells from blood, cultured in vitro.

The CDR3 region is CASSFFQGSYNEQFF. The CDR3 nucleotides read TGTGCCAGCAGTTTTTTTCAGGGGTCGTACAATGAGCAGTTCTTC. V is TRBV12-3 or TRBV12-4 and J is TRBJ2-1; maybe TRBD1 (6 bases). The CDR3 runs 15 residues. The V end lost 3 bases, the J end lost 4 bases, and 13 bases lay between the germline ends.